This TCR beta chain came from a study of Ad26.COV2.S vaccination and SARS-CoV-2 variants. Study in general: Into the muscle, Ad26.COV2.S was dosed once or twice, 56 days apart.

Comments on this clone: Its specificity is unknown. Germline and junction disagree at one end, which may indicate a read error.

Profiling relied on immunoSEQ multiplex PCR, and the TCRdb table lists in-frame clones only, not all of them. The sample shows more than 300,000 clones, around 84% of them seen only once. Study findings and constraints: Reported post-vaccination CD8+ and CD4+ T cell responses to spike showed substantial breadth. Spike-specific TCR breadth was greater after Ad26.COV2.S than placebo.

Treatment described: some 20 received Ad26.COV2.S at low or high dose, single or two shots; about 5 received placebo; per-sample allocation not given. It was on day 63 after the first vaccine or placebo injection that samples were taken. The study used a vaccine consisting of an Ad26 vector that expressed Wuhan-strain SARS-CoV-2 spike. Germline V CDR1 and CDR2: KGHSH, LQKENI. CDR3 length: 15 amino acids. This material consisted of peripheral blood, taken in a trial of Ad26.COV2.S vaccine versus placebo. The receptor's source is a person between 18 and 65 years old who received the Ad26.COV2.S COVID-19 vaccine or a placebo. The rearrangement links TRBV18 to TRBJ1-2; TRBD1 agrees at 7 bases. CDR3 coding DNA: TGTGCCAGCTCGCCACAGGGGAACCCTAACTATGGCTACACCTTC. It yields the protein CASSPQGNPNYGYTF. Supplemented by reference TRBV18 and TRBJ1-2, the full variable domain reads NAGVMQNPRHLVRRRGQEARLRCSPMKGHSHVYWYRQLPEEGLKFMVYLQKENIIDESGMPKERFSAEFPKEGPSILRIQQVVRGDSAAYFCASSPQGNPNYGYTFGSGTRLTVV.